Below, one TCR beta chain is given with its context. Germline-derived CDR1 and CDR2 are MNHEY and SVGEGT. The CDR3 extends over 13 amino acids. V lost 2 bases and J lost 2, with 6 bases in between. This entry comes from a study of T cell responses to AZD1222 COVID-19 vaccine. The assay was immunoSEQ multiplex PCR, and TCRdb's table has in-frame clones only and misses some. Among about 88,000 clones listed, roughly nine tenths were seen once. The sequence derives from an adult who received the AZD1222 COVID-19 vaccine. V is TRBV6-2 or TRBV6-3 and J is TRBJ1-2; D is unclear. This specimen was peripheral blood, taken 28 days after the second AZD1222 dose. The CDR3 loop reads CASSYERNYGYTF. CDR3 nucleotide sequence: TGTGCCAGCAGTTACGAGAGAAACTATGGCTACACCTTC.